This TCR beta chain came from a study of cytotoxic CD8 clonotypes in ibrutinib-treated CLL (dated by TCRdb to about 2021). For the study in its entirety: The cohort was composed of under 12 relapsed/refractory and around 14 treatment-naive patients; IGHV unmutated status was identified in approximately 18 patients. Patients were still on ibrutinib when every remission and progressive disease sample was collected. Samples at response were collected after a median of about 13 months of treatment, with a range of about 6 to 36 months. An average of about 260,000 productive templates and 94,082 productive rearrangements was obtained per sample. Responses were partial in roughly 24 patients and complete in 2; after median approximately 66 months follow-up, roughly 15 stayed in remission and roughly twelve progressed. Longitudinal samples were obtainable from about 30% of the roughly 86 participants in the trial. Cryopreserved peripheral blood mononuclear cells were collected before treatment, at response, and at either disease progression or sustained remission. Overall results and qualifications from the work: Sustained-remission and progressing patients did not have matched sampling times, and lymph node repertoires were not examined. Public clonotypes were rare and either contracted or stayed stable during treatment, and the rise in clonality at ibrutinib response reflected the expansion of private clonotypes. Baseline clonality was found to be higher than that of age-matched healthy donors and was strongly correlated with circulating CD8+ T-cell counts. Clonality rose at ibrutinib response, remained stable during sustained remission, and dropped back toward baseline at progression.

This clone was seen a few times. The specificity of this receptor is unknown. Per-base quality was not reported, and no clone a single base away is much larger than it. The goal of deep resolution MiSeq sequencing was a depth between 1 in 1 million and 1 in 200,000 T cells, and coverage averaged 10x per clonotype. The immunoSEQ hsTCRB Kit was used to generate TCR beta libraries. Per the authors' processing: The data were analyzed with ImmunoSEQ Analyzer and ImmunoSEQ Data Assistant, and V, D and J gene assignments followed IMGT definitions. Clonality, which ranges from 0 to 1, was calculated as one minus the normalized Shannon entropy of productive rearrangement frequencies. Public clonotype analysis was restricted to overrepresented clonotypes comprising at least 0.05% of each patient's repertoire. Repertoires from some twelve age-matched healthy donors in immuneACCESS were used as clonality controls. The table comes from immuneACCESS by way of TCRdb, which keeps in-frame sequences with V and J called. Part of the clones is missing from these tables; in studies checked, under half for an unresolved V gene and the rest for unknown reasons. D and trimming were read from the DNA, whereas the V and J calls and clone size are those reported in that table. Recorded for this sample are some 35,000 clones; 71% of them occurred a single time. Over 15% of the sample is held by the ten biggest clonotypes.

In light of the paper, this sample's time point label describes: progressive disease on ibrutinib. Approximately 2 micrograms of genomic DNA were extracted from cryopreserved PBMCs for TCR beta library preparation. Longitudinal blood samples from CLL patients on ibrutinib monotherapy were analyzed using high-throughput TCR beta sequencing. The patients were enrolled in a single-center, open-label phase 2 trial of ibrutinib monotherapy. The clonotype was recovered from a human donor with chronic lymphocytic leukemia. Sequences were derived from PBMCs, sampled at disease progression, from a patient treated with ibrutinib.

The DNA sequence follows: TGTGCCAGCAGGGACGGCGGGAAAACGGAGACCCAGTACTTC. This codes for CASRDGGKTETQYF. Rearrangement joined TRBV6-1 to TRBJ2-5; the D gene is perhaps TRBD2, on 6 matching bases. From the cysteine through the phenylalanine, the CDR3 covers 14 amino acids. Of the read, only the CDR3 DNA is kept; its 42 bases are in frame from base 1. Trimming at the junction amounts to 6 bases on V and 5 bases on J, and the germline ends lie 16 bases apart. CDR1 and CDR2, looked up from the germline V gene, are MNHNS and SASEGT.